This T cell receptor (beta chain) was found in a study of blood T cell repertoires in COVID-19. On the study more broadly: The United States, Italy and Spain were the sources of the acute and convalescent COVID-19 samples. Sources were T cells, B-cell-depleted T cells, or PBMCs; the material itself was cDNA or gDNA.

As originally analysed: Amplification with reference gene primers provided the estimates of nucleated cell counts. The method was immunoSEQ multiplex PCR; TCRdb's version includes in-frame clones alone and lacks a portion of them. V and J calls and clone size are given by that table; D and trimming were obtained from the DNA. The sample has 250,000 or so clones, nearly 90% seen once. Enrolled during active infection, Seattle patients were then followed longitudinally. As regards this clone: This same CDR3 is encoded by further DNA sequences in the sample.

CDR1 MNHEY and CDR2 SMNVEV come from the germline V gene (reference sequence). The CDR3 has 12 residues. V lost 5 bases to trimming and J lost 1 base, with 4 bases between them. The rearrangement uses TRBV27 and TRBJ2-3, with unresolved D. Sequenced material: peripheral blood. This clonotype was sampled from a woman in her sixties with COVID-19, enrolled during active disease. CDR3 in amino acids: CASSPGTDTQYF. The CDR3, as DNA: TGTGCCAGCAGTCCCGGCACAGATACGCAGTATTTT.